This TCR beta chain was obtained from a study of blood T cell repertoires in COVID-19. Study overall: The analysed material was cDNA or gDNA that came from T cells, B-cell-depleted T cells, or PBMCs.

This clone was seen only a few times. Other DNA sequences in the sample encode the same CDR3. In the study's own analysis: The assay estimated nucleated cells by amplifying reference gene primers. TCRdb keeps only in-frame clones here, not all; method: immunoSEQ multiplex PCR. The D gene and trimming were derived from the DNA, and the V and J assignments and clone size from that table. Of some 100,000 clones in the sample, just over 90% were seen once. V lost 0 bases to trimming and J lost 4 bases; unmatched junction nucleotides: 2. Per the germline V gene, CDR1 is SGHRS and CDR2 is YFSETQ. There are 15 residues in the CDR3.

This receptor was identified in a man between 60 and 75 years old with acute or convalescent COVID-19. Sequenced sample: peripheral blood. The chain joins TRBV5-1 to TRBJ2-1; 9 bases line up with TRBD2. The CDR3 DNA reads as TGCGCCAGCAGCTTGGACGCGGGAGGGTACAATGAGCAGTTCTTC. It codes for CASSLDAGGYNEQFF.